Each of the 2 T cell receptor beta chains below was sequenced from the same sample in a study of a mutant IDH1 vaccine in newly diagnosed glioma. Method: immunoSEQ multiplex PCR; TCRdb's copy keeps in-frame clones and lacks some. The sample has about 48,000 clones, roughly 84% seen once. Their specific antigens are unknown. Time point of the sample: week 35, safety follow-up. With topical imiquimod, each dose of the vaccine consisted of 300 ug of mutant IDH1 20-mer peptide. Specimen: PBMCs, collected from a glioma patient whose treatment included an IDH1 peptide vaccine. The receptors derive from a man aged 40-49 years with glioma.

This clone was detected once. This chain's CDR3 is CASRKTRATDTQYF. The CDR3, as DNA: TGTGCCAGCAGAAAAACTAGGGCGACAGATACGCAGTATTTT. This chain uses TRBV6-5 with TRBJ2-3, with a tentative D call TRBD2 (5 bases). Per the germline V gene, CDR1 is MNHEY and CDR2 is SVGAGI. CDR3 length: 14 residues. Trimming pared 6 bases from V and 3 bases from J, leaving 13 bases between.

This chain connects TRBV9 to TRBJ2-7; D might be TRBD1 or TRBD2, each matching 5 bases. Germline CDR1 is SGDLS and CDR2 is YYNGEE. This CDR3 has 14 amino acids. V lost 4 bases and J 0 bases, leaving 11 bases between the germline ends. DNA for the CDR3: TGTGCCAGCAGCCCCGGGACGGGCTCCTACGAGCAGTACTTC. As protein: CASSPGTGSYEQYF.